These 21 T cell receptor beta chains share one sample of origin, sequenced in a study of blood T cell repertoires in COVID-19. Sequenced by immunoSEQ multiplex PCR; TCRdb stores in-frame clones only, minus some. This table holds under 300,000 clones, 70% to 85% found once. Sequencing was carried out using peripheral blood. These receptor sequences come from a middle-aged woman with active or convalescent COVID-19.

This clone was counted between two and nine times. This chain links TRBV6-5 with TRBJ1-1, with a weak D call TRBD1 (6 bases). The CDR3 totals 15 residues. V shed 5 bases and J shed 3 bases, with 16 bases lying between them. Germline V gene sequence: CDR1 MNHEY, CDR2 SVGAGI. CDR3 sequence (DNA): TGTGCCAGCAGTCCCGATGGGGGGGGGCACACTGAAGCTTTCTTT. It specifies CASSPDGGGHTEAFF.

This chain joins TRBV28 and TRBJ2-1; 8 bases are a match to TRBD2. This CDR3 comprises 16 residues. CDR1 is MDHEN, CDR2 SYDVKM, per germline. V lost 3 bases, J lost 2 bases, and 6 bases stayed unmatched. For the CDR3, the DNA is TGTGCCAGCAGTTTCGGGGGTAGCGGGGCCTACAATGAGCAGTTCTTC. Translated: CASSFGGSGAYNEQFF.

This sequence joins TRBV30 and TRBJ1-2; D is perhaps TRBD1 (5 bases). This CDR3 contains 12 residues. Trimming took off 5 bases at V and 5 bases at J, with 12 bases between the two ends. Per germline, CDR1 GTSNPN and CDR2 SVGIG (reference sequence). This chain's CDR3 is CAWFQGFYGYTF. CDR3 coding DNA: TGTGCCTGGTTCCAGGGTTTTTATGGCTACACCTTC.

The V and J genes are TRBV6-5 and TRBJ1-1, with 8 bases that match TRBD1. Germline V lookup: CDR1 MNHEY, CDR2 SVGAGI. The CDR3 is made up of 13 amino acids. The junction had 2 bases not matched to a gene; V was cut back by 8 bases and J by 0 bases. The CDR3 DNA reads TGTGCCAGCGGACAGGGAATGAACACTGAAGCTTTCTTT. Protein: CASGQGMNTEAFF.

The CDR3 DNA reads as TGTGCCAGCTCGAAGGGGCTGAACACTGAAGCTTTCTTT. Encoded protein: CASSKGLNTEAFF. The V gene is TRBV2, the J gene TRBJ1-1; tentative D call: TRBD1 (5 bases). Trimming pared 8 bases from V and 0 bases from J, leaving 10 bases between. Germline CDR1 reads SNHLY; CDR2 reads FYNNEI. The CDR3 loop spans 13 amino acids. Full variable domain (outside the CDR3, taken from reference TRBV2 and TRBJ1-1): EPEVTQTPSHQVTQMGQEVILRCVPISNHLYFYWYRQILGQKVEFLVSFYNNEISEKSEIFDDQFSVERPDGSNFTLKIRSTKLEDSAMYFCASSKGLNTEAFFGQGTRLTVV.

This clone was seen a single time. In DNA, the CDR3 is TGTGCCAGCAGTTTAGAACGGACCGGGGAGCTGTTTTTT. It translates to CASSLERTGELFF. The rearrangement links TRBV7-3 to TRBJ2-2; D ambiguous. CDR1 and CDR2 from the germline V gene are SGHTA and FQGTGA. V lost 6 bases and J lost 5, with 10 bases in between. There are 13 residues in the CDR3.

The gene calls are TRBV23-1 and TRBJ2-7; D call uncertain. TRBV23-1 is identified as an open reading frame with a role that is uncertain. The CDR3 covers 16 residues. V was pared by 4 bases and J by 0 bases, with 16 bases between. The CDR3 DNA reads TGCGCCAGCAGTCCGGTTCGACTGAGGAGCTCCTACGAGCAGTACGTC. Its translation is CASSPVRLRSSYEQYV.

This clone was recorded only once. The rearrangement joins TRBV7-2 to TRBJ1-4; 7 nucleotides align to TRBD1. Looked up from germline, CDR1 is SGHTA and CDR2 is FQGNSA. This CDR3 region has 16 residues. The V gene end was trimmed by 1 base and the J gene end by 7 bases; junction bases not matched to a gene: 9. The CDR3 DNA is TGTGCCAGCAGCTTAGGTGGAGGGGGCGCCGGTGAAAAACTGTTTTTT. It encodes CASSLGGGGAGEKLFF.

The rearrangement uses TRBV19 and TRBJ1-1; D remains unclear. Trimming removed 4 bases from V and 2 bases from J, with 8 bases in between. The CDR3 sequence is 13 residues long. Germline V gives CDR1 LNHDA, CDR2 SQIVND (reference sequence). CDR3 sequence (DNA): TGTGCCAGTAGTACGACAAGAAACACTGAAGCTTTCTTT. It specifies CASSTTRNTEAFF.

This chain joins TRBV28 and TRBJ2-7; D unresolved. Trimming cost V 6 bases and J 9 bases, with 15 bases left between them. CDR3 length: 12 amino acids. Germline V lookup: CDR1 MDHEN, CDR2 SYDVKM. The CDR3 reads CASSTTRSGQYF. The DNA for the CDR3 is TGTGCCAGCAGCACGACCCGGTCGGGGCAGTACTTC. The full variable domain, rest sourced from reference TRBV28 and TRBJ2-7, is DVKVTQSSRYLVKRTGEKVFLECVQDMDHENMFWYRQDPGLGLRLIYFSYDVKMKEKGDIPEGYSVSREKKERFSLILESASTNQTSMYLCASSTTRSGQYFGPGTRLTVT.

V usage is TRBV2 and J usage is TRBJ1-6; 9 nucleotides align to TRBD1. Germline assignment: CDR1 SNHLY and CDR2 FYNNEI. Trimming took 6 bases from V and 9 from J; bases not matched to a gene: 3. CDR3 size: 13 residues. CDR3 DNA sequence: TGTGCCAGCAGCCCGGACAGGGGTTCACCCCTCCACTTT. Translating gives CASSPDRGSPLHF.

V is TRBV29-1 and J is TRBJ2-7; D is unresolved. The CDR3 length is 10 residues. V lost 4 bases and J lost 7, with 8 bases in between. Germline V gives CDR1 SQVTM, CDR2 ANQGSEA. The CDR3 region is CSVGFEEQYF. The CDR3 coding sequence is TGCAGCGTTGGGTTTGAGGAGCAGTACTTC.

The chain uses TRBV19 and TRBJ1-1, with TRBD1 matching 9 bases. Losses at the gene ends were 7 bases for V and 1 base for J; bases not matched to a gene: 10. This CDR3 spans 16 amino acids. Germline-derived CDR1 and CDR2 are LNHDA and SQIVND (reference sequence). The chain's CDR3 is CASTWTGALSNTEAFF. The CDR3 DNA sequence: TGTGCCAGTACTTGGACAGGGGCCCTCTCGAACACTGAAGCTTTCTTT.

This chain links TRBV10-3 with TRBJ2-6, with a tentative D call TRBD2 (5 bases). Looked up from germline, CDR1 is ENHRY and CDR2 is SYGVKD. Trimming left V 0 bases short and J 0 bases short, with 9 bases between. The CDR3 runs to 17 residues. CDR3 sequence: CAISESNSGSGANVLTF. DNA for the CDR3: TGTGCCATCAGTGAGTCGAACAGCGGCTCTGGGGCCAACGTCCTGACTTTC.

This clone was seen more than once but under ten times. The V and J genes are TRBV7-3 and TRBJ1-6; D is uncertain. The CDR3 length is 15 residues. Germline CDR1 SGHTA, CDR2 FQGTGA. Between the trimmed V and J ends, which lost 1 base and 5 bases, there was a span of 9 bases. This CDR3 is CASSLMGGDNSPLHF. The DNA for the CDR3 is TGTGCCAGCAGCTTAATGGGTGGAGATAATTCACCCCTCCACTTT.

This chain joins TRBV18 and TRBJ1-4; D uncertain. Germline CDR1 reads KGHSH; CDR2 reads LQKENI. Trimming took off 8 bases at V and 6 bases at J, with 13 bases between the two ends. The length of the CDR3 is 13 residues. DNA for the CDR3: TGTGCCAGCCGGGAGAGTGGCTATGAAAAACTGTTTTTT. Residues: CASRESGYEKLFF.

Written as DNA, the CDR3 is TGTGCCAGCAGCTTAGGGGACAGGGGGCCACAAGAGACCCAGTACTTC. Translation: CASSLGDRGPQETQYF. This chain joins TRBV7-9 and TRBJ2-5, with 12 bases matching TRBD1. J was trimmed by 2 bases and V by 1 base; bases with no gene match: 2. Germline CDR1 SEHNR, CDR2 FQNEAQ (reference sequence). The CDR3 is made up of 16 amino acids.

The chain links TRBV6-1 to TRBJ1-2, with 10 nucleotides matching TRBD1. The germline CDR1 and CDR2 sequences are MNHNS and SASEGT. The CDR3 extends over 15 amino acids. V gave up 3 bases and J gave up 0 bases; unmatched junction bases: 1. The CDR3 sequence is CASSDGTGANYGYTF. CDR3 coding DNA: TGTGCCAGCAGTGATGGGACAGGGGCTAACTATGGCTACACCTTC.

The chain employs TRBV5-1 and TRBJ1-2; possible D gene TRBD1, 6 bases. Germline assignment: CDR1 SGHRS and CDR2 YFSETQ. There are 15 residues in the CDR3. The germline V and J ends were trimmed by 3 bases and 4 bases, with 16 bases remaining between them. The CDR3 DNA follows: TGCGCCAGCAGCTCGAAGGTGACAGGAGTCTATGGCTACACCTTC. This translates into CASSSKVTGVYGYTF.

The chain has TRBV5-6 and TRBJ2-7; 9 bases agree with TRBD1. J lost 1 base, V lost 3 bases, and 5 bases had no gene match. The length of the CDR3 is 15 residues. CDR1 SGHDT and CDR2 YYEEEE come from the germline V gene. CDR3 region: CASSYPGQGSYEQYF. In nucleotides, the CDR3 is TGTGCCAGCAGCTACCCGGGACAGGGATCCTACGAGCAGTACTTC.

The chain uses TRBV6-1 and TRBJ2-7; D might be TRBD1 (6 bases). Germline CDR1 is MNHNS and CDR2 is SASEGT. Trimming removed 0 bases at V and 6 bases at J, with 15 bases between. The CDR3 spans 15 residues. CDR3 sequence reads: CASSEASQGVREQYF. The CDR3 DNA sequence: TGTGCCAGCAGTGAAGCTTCACAGGGAGTTCGCGAGCAGTACTTC.